Sequencing of this T cell receptor (beta chain) was carried out in a study of cytomegalovirus exposure and HLA in healthy donors. This clone was observed a few times. The antigen remains undetermined. The PCR was carried out with 60 Vbeta primers and 13 Jbeta primers. The method was immunoSEQ multiplex PCR; TCRdb's version includes in-frame clones alone and lacks a portion of them. The profile shows roughly 100,000 clones, approximately 70% of them singletons. The V and J ends lost 2 bases and 0 bases respectively, with 8 bases between them. This CDR3 is built from 15 residues. The germline V gene has CDR1 MNHEY and CDR2 SMNVEV (reference sequence). The study, taken as a whole, reports: Later genetic work tied a missense DCLRE1C variant to beta-chain V and J trimming. The investigators catalogued under 200 TCR beta chains as cytomegalovirus-associated.

The rearrangement joins TRBV27 to TRBJ1-3; D perhaps matches TRBD1 (6 bases). This clonotype was obtained from a woman between 50 and 59 years old in good health and CMV-seronegative. The sample was PBMCs. CDR3 in amino acids: CASSLLGASGNTIYF. The DNA of the CDR3 is TGTGCCAGCAGTTTACTGGGGGCCTCTGGAAACACCATATATTTT.